The present T cell receptor (beta chain) was sequenced within a study of T-cell memory formation after mild COVID-19. For the study at large: Largely donor-specific sequence clusters came from a couple of donors.

About this clonotype itself: The antigen remains undetermined.

TCRdb re-analysed the 5' RACE reads in MiXCR, keeping a single row per CDR3 protein. Found here are 200,000 to 300,000 distinct CDR3 sequences, 15% to 20% of them singletons; the top ten hold roughly a fifth. This CDR3 has 13 residues. Germline values: CDR1 SQVTM, CDR2 ANQGSEA. V lost 7 bases and J lost 3; bases outside the gene matches: 6. Study-wide results and caveats: Prior to infection, memory already included some responding clones, suggesting cross-reactive memory joined.

V and J are TRBV29-1 and TRBJ2-7; 10 positions agree with TRBD2. Material: PBMCs or a T cell subset sorted from them (not recorded which). This sequence originates from a young man who had mild COVID-19 (a few samples of this study predate the infection). Cell type and time point are not known. In nucleotides, the CDR3 is TGCAGCGCCCGGACTAGCGGCTTCTACGAGCAGTACTTC. Translated, it gives CSARTSGFYEQYF.